This passage covers 9 T cell receptor beta chains from one sample sequenced in a study of T cell changes during pregnancy in multiple sclerosis. Clones were read by immunoSEQ multiplex PCR, and TCRdb kept only the in-frame ones, dropping some. This sample yields about 84,000 clones, of which around 94% are seen a single time; approximately 0.92% belongs to the top ten. The sequenced sample was peripheral blood, obtained in the second trimester of pregnancy. All receptors derive from a female donor in good health, enrolled as a control in a pregnancy study.

The gene calls are TRBV25-1 and TRBJ2-5, with no clear D. Germline V lookup: CDR1 MGHDK, CDR2 SYGVNS. Trimming left V 5 bases short and J 5 bases short, with 9 bases between. The CDR3 loop spans 12 amino acids. The CDR3 DNA is TGTGCCAGCAGTTACGGTGTGGAGACCCAGTACTTC. Its translation: CASSYGVETQYF.

The chain joins TRBV28 to TRBJ1-5; D call uncertain. The CDR3 extends over 15 amino acids. Trimming took 3 bases from V and 7 from J, leaving 16 bases between them. The germline gives CDR1 MDHEN, CDR2 SYDVKM. The CDR3 spells CASSFDHGSSQPQHF. The DNA of the CDR3 is TGTGCCAGCAGTTTTGATCACGGGAGCAGCCAGCCCCAGCATTTT.

V is TRBV28 and J is TRBJ2-7; 7 bases are shared with TRBD1. V lost 6 bases and J lost 0; bases outside the gene matches: 8. Germline V CDR1 and CDR2: MDHEN, SYDVKM. The CDR3 extends over 15 amino acids. The CDR3 sequence: CASSPIRDSSYEQYF. The DNA of the CDR3 is TGTGCCAGCAGCCCCATACGGGACAGCTCCTACGAGCAGTACTTC.

This clone was picked up one time. The V call is TRBV18, the J call TRBJ2-7, with 7 nucleotides matching TRBD1. CDR1 and CDR2 (germline): KGHSH, LQKENI. V was clipped by 3 bases and J by 6 bases; unmatched bases: 5. The CDR3 consists of 13 residues. CDR3 sequence (DNA): TGTGCCAGCTCACCCGGGACAGCCGGCGAGCAGTACTTC. Its protein is CASSPGTAGEQYF.

The J gene is TRBJ1-5, the V gene TRBV7-8; 7 positions agree with TRBD1. After removal of 0 bases from V and 3 bases from J, the junction contained 5 bases not matched to a gene. The CDR3 loop spans 16 amino acids. Germline lookup yields CDR1 SGHVS and CDR2 FQNEAQ. The CDR3 here is CASSLALDRVNQPQHF. DNA for the CDR3: TGTGCCAGCAGCTTAGCCCTCGACAGGGTCAATCAGCCCCAGCATTTT.

The chain carries TRBV19 and TRBJ2-2; tentatively, D is TRBD2 (6 bases). The CDR3 is 19 residues long. The germline V and J ends were trimmed by 6 bases and 4 bases, with 27 bases remaining between them. Germline V gene data show CDR1 as LNHDA and CDR2 as SQIVND (reference sequence). The DNA for the CDR3 is TGTGCCAGTAGAAAATATCCCCCTTGGGGGGAACGGGGCACCGGGGAGCTGTTTTTT. Its translation: CASRKYPPWGERGTGELFF. Full variable domain (outside the CDR3, taken from reference TRBV19 and TRBJ2-2): DGGITQSPKYLFRKEGQNVTLSCEQNLNHDAMYWYRQDPGQGLRLIYYSQIVNDFQKGDIAEGYSVSREKKESFPLTVTSAQKNPTAFYLCASRKYPPWGERGTGELFFGEGSRLTVL.

V is TRBV11-2 and J is TRBJ2-7; 11 bases fit TRBD1. V lost 7 bases to trimming and J lost 4 bases; unmatched junction nucleotides: 9. This CDR3 comprises 15 residues. Germline values: CDR1 SGHAT, CDR2 FQNNGV. Here the CDR3 reads CASTAGTGGQYEQYF. For the CDR3, the DNA is TGTGCCAGCACCGCCGGGACAGGGGGACAGTACGAGCAGTACTTC.

This clone was found a few times. The rearrangement joins TRBV28 to TRBJ2-7, with D possibly matching TRBD2 (6 bases). V was clipped by 3 bases and J by 3 bases, with 12 bases between them. CDR1 and CDR2 from the germline V gene are MDHEN and SYDVKM. The CDR3 length is 14 residues. The CDR3 coding sequence is TGTGCCAGCAGTTTGATCGGCGGGATCTACGAGCAGTACTTC. As protein: CASSLIGGIYEQYF.

The V gene is TRBV5-1, the J gene TRBJ2-7; 11 bases match TRBD1. Germline V gene data show CDR1 as SGHRS and CDR2 as YFSETQ. This CDR3 has 15 amino acids. V was clipped by 4 bases and J by 4 bases; unmatched bases: 7. The CDR3 DNA follows: TGCGCCAGCAGCACAGACGGGACAGGGGGGTACGAGCAGTACTTC. This encodes CASSTDGTGGYEQYF.